A selection of T cell receptor beta chains follows, all from one sample in a study of shared T cell receptors in the human thymus. Clones were read by immunoSEQ multiplex PCR, and TCRdb kept only the in-frame ones, dropping some. The data show fewer than 700,000 clones, around 89% seen once. These same records also appear under a second study, on human thymus T cells.

The specimen was thymocytes. The receptors were sampled from a boy under two years old with a congenital heart defect. Both conserved end residues are part of each CDR3. D genes are given only for firm matches. Clone sizes are given selectively: once, few, many, or a class where the clone is expanded.

d_call: TRBD1
clone_size: NA
cdr3_length: 16
v_call: TRBV30
j_call: TRBJ1-2
cdr3_aa: CAWSEDRASANYGYTF
cdr3_nt: TGTGCCTGGAGTGAAGACAGGGCCTCAGCTAACTATGGCTACACCTTC

d_call: TRBD1
clone_size: NA
cdr3_length: 13
v_call: TRBV6-5
j_call: TRBJ1-1
cdr3_aa: CASSPDRGIEAFF
cdr3_nt: TGTGCCAGCAGTCCTGACAGGGGCATTGAAGCTTTCTTT

d_call: TRBD1
clone_size: few
cdr3_length: 15
v_call: TRBV4-3
j_call: TRBJ2-7
cdr3_aa: CASSKGQGVSYEQYF
cdr3_nt: TGCGCCAGCAGCAAGGGACAGGGGGTCTCCTACGAGCAGTACTTC

d_call: TRBD1
clone_size: NA
cdr3_length: 14
v_call: TRBV27
j_call: TRBJ2-7
cdr3_aa: CASSPRQGTHEQYF
cdr3_nt: TGTGCCAGCAGTCCCCGACAGGGTACCCACGAGCAGTACTTC

d_call: NA
clone_size: few
cdr3_length: 14
v_call: TRBV28
j_call: TRBJ2-1
cdr3_aa: CASSFGSSYNEQFF
cdr3_nt: TGTGCCAGCAGTTTTGGGAGCTCCTACAATGAGCAGTTCTTC

d_call: TRBD1
clone_size: NA
cdr3_length: 17
v_call: TRBV4-2
j_call: TRBJ2-7
cdr3_aa: CASSQFGGTGNHYEQYF
cdr3_nt: TGTGCCAGCAGCCAATTTGGGGGGACAGGGAATCACTACGAGCAGTACTTC

d_call: NA
clone_size: NA
cdr3_length: 16
v_call: TRBV5-1
j_call: TRBJ2-7
cdr3_aa: CASSLGVALGSYEQYF
cdr3_nt: TGCGCCAGCAGCTTGGGGGTAGCCTTGGGCTCCTACGAGCAGTACTTC

d_call: TRBD1
clone_size: NA
cdr3_length: 15
v_call: TRBV25-1
j_call: TRBJ2-5
cdr3_aa: CASSGSGTDQETQYF
cdr3_nt: TGTGCCAGCAGTGGATCCGGGACAGACCAAGAGACCCAGTACTTC

d_call: NA
clone_size: NA
cdr3_length: 11
v_call: TRBV5-5
j_call: TRBJ1-2
cdr3_aa: CASSYRLGYTF
cdr3_nt: TGTGCCAGCAGCTACAGGCTTGGCTACACCTTC

d_call: TRBD2
clone_size: NA
cdr3_length: 17
v_call: TRBV5-4
j_call: TRBJ2-7
cdr3_aa: CASSLDPLAGARYEQYF
cdr3_nt: TGTGCCAGCAGCTTGGACCCGCTAGCGGGAGCTCGCTACGAGCAGTACTTC

d_call: NA
clone_size: NA
cdr3_length: 15
v_call: TRBV4-2
j_call: TRBJ2-1
cdr3_aa: CASSPWERRYNEQFF
cdr3_nt: TGTGCCAGCAGCCCCTGGGAGCGGCGCTACAATGAGCAGTTCTTC

d_call: TRBD1
clone_size: NA
cdr3_length: 15
v_call: TRBV16
j_call: TRBJ1-4
cdr3_aa: CASSGPGTGSEKLFF
cdr3_nt: TGTGCCAGCAGCGGACCGGGGACAGGGTCCGAAAAACTGTTTTTT

d_call: NA
clone_size: NA
cdr3_length: 15
v_call: TRBV6-5
j_call: TRBJ1-1
cdr3_aa: CASSTPTGPNTEAFF
cdr3_nt: TGTGCCAGCAGTACACCGACAGGCCCGAACACTGAAGCTTTCTTT

d_call: NA
clone_size: NA
cdr3_length: 14
v_call: TRBV4-2
j_call: TRBJ2-5
cdr3_aa: CASSQGLDQETQYF
cdr3_nt: TGTGCCAGCAGCCAGGGGCTAGATCAAGAGACCCAGTACTTC

d_call: NA
clone_size: NA
cdr3_length: 15
v_call: TRBV28
j_call: TRBJ2-1
cdr3_aa: CASSFRPPRGGEQFF
cdr3_nt: TGTGCCAGCAGTTTTCGGCCTCCCCGAGGAGGTGAGCAGTTCTTC

d_call: NA
clone_size: few
cdr3_length: 10
v_call: TRBV20-1
j_call: TRBJ2-5
cdr3_aa: CSVRGETQYF
cdr3_nt: TGCAGTGTCCGGGGGGAGACCCAGTACTTC

d_call: NA
clone_size: NA
cdr3_length: 16
v_call: TRBV28
j_call: TRBJ2-7
cdr3_aa: CASSPQRGGYSYEQYF
cdr3_nt: TGTGCCAGCAGTCCTCAACGTGGGGGCTACTCCTACGAGCAGTACTTC

d_call: TRBD1
clone_size: NA
cdr3_length: 14
v_call: TRBV2
j_call: TRBJ2-4
cdr3_aa: CASSAKTGRTIQYF
cdr3_nt: TGTGCCAGCAGCGCTAAGACAGGGCGGACCATTCAGTACTTC